This T cell receptor (beta chain) originates from a study of blood T cell repertoires in COVID-19. About the study: Both acute and convalescent COVID-19 samples were obtained from the United States, Italy and Spain.

Per the original data handling: From reference gene primer amplification, estimates of nucleated cell counts were derived. Only in-frame clones appear in the TCRdb table, and some are missing; sequencing was by immunoSEQ multiplex PCR. That table furnishes V, J and clone size, whereas the DNA furnished D and trimming. Among about 40,000 clones listed, roughly 80% were seen once. This CDR3 spans 13 amino acids. With 5 bases clipped from V and 3 bases from J, the junction kept 4 bases outside the gene matches. This sequence originates from a woman aged 55-69 years with acute or convalescent COVID-19. The specimen was peripheral blood. This chain connects TRBV12-3 or TRBV12-4 to TRBJ2-7, with 7 nucleotides matching TRBD2. The CDR3 DNA reads TGTGCCAGCAGTGGAGGGAGGGGCTACGAGCAGTACTTC. Residues: CASSGGRGYEQYF.